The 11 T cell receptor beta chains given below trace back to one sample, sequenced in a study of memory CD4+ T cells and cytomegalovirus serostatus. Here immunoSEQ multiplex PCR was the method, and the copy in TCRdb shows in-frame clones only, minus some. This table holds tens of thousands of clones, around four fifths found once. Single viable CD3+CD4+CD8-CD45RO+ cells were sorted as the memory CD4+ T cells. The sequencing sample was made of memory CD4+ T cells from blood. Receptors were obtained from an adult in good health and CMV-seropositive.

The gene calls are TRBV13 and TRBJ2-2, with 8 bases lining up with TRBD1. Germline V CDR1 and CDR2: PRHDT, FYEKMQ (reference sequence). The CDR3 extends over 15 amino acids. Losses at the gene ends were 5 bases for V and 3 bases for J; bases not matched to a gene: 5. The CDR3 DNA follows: TGTGCCAGCAGCCCTCGCAGGGGGCACACCGGGGAGCTGTTTTTT. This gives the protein CASSPRRGHTGELFF.

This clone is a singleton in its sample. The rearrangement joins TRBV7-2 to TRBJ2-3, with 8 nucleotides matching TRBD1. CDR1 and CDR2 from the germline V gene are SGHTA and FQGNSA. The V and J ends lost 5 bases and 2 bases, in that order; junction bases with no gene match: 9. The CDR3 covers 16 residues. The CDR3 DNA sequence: TGTGCCAGCAGCCTGGGGGCAGGGGGCGCCACAGATACGCAGTATTTT. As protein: CASSLGAGGATDTQYF.

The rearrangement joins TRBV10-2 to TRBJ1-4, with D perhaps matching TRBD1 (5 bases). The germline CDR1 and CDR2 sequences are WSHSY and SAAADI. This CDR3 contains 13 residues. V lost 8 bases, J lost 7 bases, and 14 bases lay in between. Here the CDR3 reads CASRIDSLEKLFF. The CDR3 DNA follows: TGCGCCAGCCGGATCGACAGTCTTGAAAAACTGTTTTTT.

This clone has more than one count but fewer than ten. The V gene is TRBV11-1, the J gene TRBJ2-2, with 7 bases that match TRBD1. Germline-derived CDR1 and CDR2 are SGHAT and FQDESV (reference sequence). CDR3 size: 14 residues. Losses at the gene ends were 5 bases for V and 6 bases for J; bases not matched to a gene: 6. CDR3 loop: CASSITGVAGELFF. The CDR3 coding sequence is TGTGCCAGCAGCATAACAGGGGTGGCCGGGGAGCTGTTTTTT.

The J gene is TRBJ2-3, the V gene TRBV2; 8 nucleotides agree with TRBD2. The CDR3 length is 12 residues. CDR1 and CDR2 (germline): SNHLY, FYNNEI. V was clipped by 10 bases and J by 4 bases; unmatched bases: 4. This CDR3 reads CATGLAADTQYF. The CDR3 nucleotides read TGTGCCACCGGACTAGCCGCAGATACGCAGTATTTT. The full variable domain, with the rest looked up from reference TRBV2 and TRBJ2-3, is EPEVTQTPSHQVTQMGQEVILRCVPISNHLYFYWYRQILGQKVEFLVSFYNNEISEKSEIFDDQFSVERPDGSNFTLKIRSTKLEDSAMYFCATGLAADTQYFGPGTRLTVL.

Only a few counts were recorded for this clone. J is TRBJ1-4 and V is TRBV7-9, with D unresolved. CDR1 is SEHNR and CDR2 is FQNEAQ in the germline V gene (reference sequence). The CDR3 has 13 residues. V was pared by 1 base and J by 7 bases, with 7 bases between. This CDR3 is CASSLGVVEKLFF. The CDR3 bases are TGTGCCAGCAGCTTAGGAGTAGTTGAAAAACTGTTTTTT.

CDR3 region: CASSRGQGSSPLHF. The DNA of the CDR3 is TGTGCCAGCAGCCGGGGACAGGGAAGCTCACCCCTCCACTTT. The rearrangement joins TRBV7-9 to TRBJ1-6; TRBD1 matches at 9 bases. CDR3 length: 14 residues. Germline CDR1 and CDR2: SEHNR and FQNEAQ (reference sequence). With V trimmed by 5 bases and J by 10 bases, 6 bases remained unmatched.

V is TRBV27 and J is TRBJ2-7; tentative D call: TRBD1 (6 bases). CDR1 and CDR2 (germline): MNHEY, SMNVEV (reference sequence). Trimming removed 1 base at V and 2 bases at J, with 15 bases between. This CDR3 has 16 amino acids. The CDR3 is CASSLLTQGIPYEQYF. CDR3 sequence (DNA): TGTGCCAGCAGTTTATTGACACAGGGCATACCCTACGAGCAGTACTTC.

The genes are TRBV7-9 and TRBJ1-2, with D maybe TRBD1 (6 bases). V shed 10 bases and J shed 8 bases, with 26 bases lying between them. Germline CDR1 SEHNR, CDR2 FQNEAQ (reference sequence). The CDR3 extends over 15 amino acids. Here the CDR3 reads CATELGSAGVKGYTF. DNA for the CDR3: TGTGCCACCGAGCTGGGGTCGGCAGGGGTGAAAGGCTACACCTTC.

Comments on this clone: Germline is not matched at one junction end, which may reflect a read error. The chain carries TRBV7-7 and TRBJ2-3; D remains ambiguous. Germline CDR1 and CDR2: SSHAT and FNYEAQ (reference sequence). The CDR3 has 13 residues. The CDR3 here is CASSPLGADTQYF. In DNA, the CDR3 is TGTGCTAGCAGCCCGCTAGGAGCAGATACGCAGTATTTT.

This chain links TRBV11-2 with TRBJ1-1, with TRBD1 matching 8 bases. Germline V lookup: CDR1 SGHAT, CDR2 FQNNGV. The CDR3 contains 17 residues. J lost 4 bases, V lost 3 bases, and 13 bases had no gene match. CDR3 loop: CASSFKVQGVYGTEAFF. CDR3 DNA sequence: TGTGCCAGCAGCTTCAAAGTACAGGGGGTTTACGGCACTGAAGCTTTCTTT.